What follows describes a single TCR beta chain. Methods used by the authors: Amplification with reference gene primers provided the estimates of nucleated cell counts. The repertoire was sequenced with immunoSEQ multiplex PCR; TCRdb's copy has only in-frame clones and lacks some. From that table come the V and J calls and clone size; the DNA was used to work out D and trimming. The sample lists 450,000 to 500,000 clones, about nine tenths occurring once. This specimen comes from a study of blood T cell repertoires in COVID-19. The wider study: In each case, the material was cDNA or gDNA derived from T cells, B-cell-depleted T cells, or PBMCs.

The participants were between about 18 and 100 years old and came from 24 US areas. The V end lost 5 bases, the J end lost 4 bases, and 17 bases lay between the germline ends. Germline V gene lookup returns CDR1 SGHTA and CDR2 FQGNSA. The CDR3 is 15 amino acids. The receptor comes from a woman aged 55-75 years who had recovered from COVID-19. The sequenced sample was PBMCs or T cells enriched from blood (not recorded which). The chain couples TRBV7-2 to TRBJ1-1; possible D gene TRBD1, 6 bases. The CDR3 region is CASSIKQGTVTEAFF. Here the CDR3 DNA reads TGTGCCAGCAGCATCAAACAGGGTACAGTCACTGAAGCTTTCTTT.